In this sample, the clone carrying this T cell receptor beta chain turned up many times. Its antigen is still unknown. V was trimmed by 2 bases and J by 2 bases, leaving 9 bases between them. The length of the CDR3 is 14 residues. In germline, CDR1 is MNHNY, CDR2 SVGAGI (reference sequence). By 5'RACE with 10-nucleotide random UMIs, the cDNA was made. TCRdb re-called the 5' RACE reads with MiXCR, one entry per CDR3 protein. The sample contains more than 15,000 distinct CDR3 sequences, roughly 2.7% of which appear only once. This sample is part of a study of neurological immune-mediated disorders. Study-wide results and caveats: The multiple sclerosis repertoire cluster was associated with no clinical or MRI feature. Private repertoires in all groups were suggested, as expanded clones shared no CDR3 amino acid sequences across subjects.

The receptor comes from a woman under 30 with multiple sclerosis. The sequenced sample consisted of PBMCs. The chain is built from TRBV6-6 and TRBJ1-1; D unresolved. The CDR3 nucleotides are TGTGCCAGCAGTTACGGGGAGAGAAACACTGAAGCTTTCTTT. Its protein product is CASSYGERNTEAFF.